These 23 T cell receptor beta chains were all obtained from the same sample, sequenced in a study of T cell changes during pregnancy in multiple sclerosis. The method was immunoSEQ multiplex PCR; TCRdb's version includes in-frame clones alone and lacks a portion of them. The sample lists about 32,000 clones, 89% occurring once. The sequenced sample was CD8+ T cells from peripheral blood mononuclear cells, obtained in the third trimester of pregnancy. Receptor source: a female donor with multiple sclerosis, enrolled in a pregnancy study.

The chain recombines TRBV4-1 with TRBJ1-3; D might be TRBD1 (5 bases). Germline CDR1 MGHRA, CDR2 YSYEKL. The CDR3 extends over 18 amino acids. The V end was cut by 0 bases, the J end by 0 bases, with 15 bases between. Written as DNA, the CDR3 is TGCGCCAGCAGCCAAGATCTGGGGCTGATAAGCTCTGGAAACACCATATATTTT. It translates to CASSQDLGLISSGNTIYF.

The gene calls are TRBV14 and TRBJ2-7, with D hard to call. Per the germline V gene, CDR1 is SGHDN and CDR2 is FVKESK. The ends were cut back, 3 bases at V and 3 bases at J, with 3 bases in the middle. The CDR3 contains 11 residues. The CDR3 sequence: CASSHNYEQYF. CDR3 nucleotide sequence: TGTGCCAGCAGCCACAACTACGAGCAGTACTTC.

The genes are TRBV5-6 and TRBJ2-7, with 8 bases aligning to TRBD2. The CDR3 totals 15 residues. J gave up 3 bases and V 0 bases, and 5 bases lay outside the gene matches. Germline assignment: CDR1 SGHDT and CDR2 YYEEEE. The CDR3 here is CASSLVPSGLYEQYF. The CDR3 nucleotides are TGTGCCAGCAGCTTGGTTCCTAGCGGGCTCTACGAGCAGTACTTC.

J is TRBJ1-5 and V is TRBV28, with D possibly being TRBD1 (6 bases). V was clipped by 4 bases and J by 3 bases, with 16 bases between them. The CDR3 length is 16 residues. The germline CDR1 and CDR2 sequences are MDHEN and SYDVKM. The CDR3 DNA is TGTGCCAGCAGTTCCGACAGGCTCAATCCCAATCAGCCCCAGCATTTT. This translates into CASSSDRLNPNQPQHF.

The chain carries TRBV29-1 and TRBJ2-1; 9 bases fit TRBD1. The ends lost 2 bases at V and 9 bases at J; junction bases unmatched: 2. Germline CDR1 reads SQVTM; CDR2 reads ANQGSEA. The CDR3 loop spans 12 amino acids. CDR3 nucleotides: TGCAGCGTTGAAACAGGGGGCTTTGAGCAGTTCTTC. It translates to CSVETGGFEQFF.

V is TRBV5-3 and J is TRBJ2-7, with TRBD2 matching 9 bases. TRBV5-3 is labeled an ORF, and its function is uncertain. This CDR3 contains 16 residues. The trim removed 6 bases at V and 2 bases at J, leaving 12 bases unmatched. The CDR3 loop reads CARTVYAGGLAYEQYF. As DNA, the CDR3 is TGTGCCAGAACCGTCTACGCGGGAGGGCTGGCCTACGAGCAGTACTTC.

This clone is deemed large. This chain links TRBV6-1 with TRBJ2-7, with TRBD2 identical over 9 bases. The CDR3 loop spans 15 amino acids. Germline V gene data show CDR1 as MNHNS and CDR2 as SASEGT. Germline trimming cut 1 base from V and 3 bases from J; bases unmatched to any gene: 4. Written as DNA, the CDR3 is TGTGCCAGCAGTGAAGGACTAGCGGATTACTACGAGCAGTACTTC. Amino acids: CASSEGLADYYEQYF.

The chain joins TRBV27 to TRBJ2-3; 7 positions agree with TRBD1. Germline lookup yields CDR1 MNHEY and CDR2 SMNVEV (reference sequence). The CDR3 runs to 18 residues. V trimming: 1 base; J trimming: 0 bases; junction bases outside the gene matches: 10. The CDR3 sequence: CASSLWGQLPASTDTQYF. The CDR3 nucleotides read TGTGCCAGCAGTTTATGGGGACAGCTTCCAGCTAGCACAGATACGCAGTATTTT.

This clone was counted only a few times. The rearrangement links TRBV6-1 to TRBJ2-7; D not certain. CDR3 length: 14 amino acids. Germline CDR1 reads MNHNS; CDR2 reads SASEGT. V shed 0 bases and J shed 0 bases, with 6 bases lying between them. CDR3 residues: CASSEAISSYEQYF. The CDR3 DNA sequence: TGTGCCAGCAGTGAAGCAATTAGCTCCTACGAGCAGTACTTC.

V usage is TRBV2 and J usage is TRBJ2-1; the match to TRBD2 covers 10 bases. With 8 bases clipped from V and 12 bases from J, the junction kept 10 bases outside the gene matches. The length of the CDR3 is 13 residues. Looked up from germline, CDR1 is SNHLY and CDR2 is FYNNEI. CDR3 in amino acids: CASLVLAGRRQFF. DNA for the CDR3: TGTGCCAGCCTTGTACTAGCGGGGAGGAGGCAGTTCTTC.

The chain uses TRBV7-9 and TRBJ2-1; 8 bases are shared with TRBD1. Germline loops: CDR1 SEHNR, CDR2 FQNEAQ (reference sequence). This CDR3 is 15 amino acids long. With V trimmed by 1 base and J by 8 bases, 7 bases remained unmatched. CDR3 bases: TGTGCCAGCAGCTTAGGCAGGGGGCGCTTAGATGAGCAGTTCTTC. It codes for CASSLGRGRLDEQFF.

CDR3 sequence (DNA): TGTGCCAGCAGTTTCGCCTCATTCCGGGACACTGAAGCTTTCTTT. Its translation is CASSFASFRDTEAFF. The rearrangement links TRBV28 to TRBJ1-1; D ambiguous. In germline, CDR1 is MDHEN, CDR2 SYDVKM. The CDR3 contains 15 residues. Trimming stripped 3 bases from V and 3 bases from J, with 14 bases between.

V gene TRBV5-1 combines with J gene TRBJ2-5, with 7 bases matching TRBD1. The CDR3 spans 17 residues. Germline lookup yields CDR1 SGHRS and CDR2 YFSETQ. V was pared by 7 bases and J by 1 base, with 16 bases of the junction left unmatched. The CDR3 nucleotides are TGCGCCAGCCGTCTCCCTTACAGGGACAGACTCCAAGAGACCCAGTACTTC. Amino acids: CASRLPYRDRLQETQYF. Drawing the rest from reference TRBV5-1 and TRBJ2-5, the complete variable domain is KAGVTQTPRYLIKTRGQQVTLSCSPISGHRSVSWYQQTPGQGLQFLFEYFSETQRNKGNFPGRFSGRQFSNSRSEMNVSTLELGDSALYLCASRLPYRDRLQETQYFGPGTRLLVL.

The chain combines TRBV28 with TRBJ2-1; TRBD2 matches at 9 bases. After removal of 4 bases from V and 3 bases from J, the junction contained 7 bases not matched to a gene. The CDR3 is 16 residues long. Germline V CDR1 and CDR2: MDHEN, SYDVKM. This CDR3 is CASSSIAGALYNEQFF. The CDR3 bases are TGTGCCAGCAGTTCTATAGCGGGAGCGCTCTACAATGAGCAGTTCTTC. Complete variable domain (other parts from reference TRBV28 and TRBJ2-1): DVKVTQSSRYLVKRTGEKVFLECVQDMDHENMFWYRQDPGLGLRLIYFSYDVKMKEKGDIPEGYSVSREKKERFSLILESASTNQTSMYLCASSSIAGALYNEQFFGPGTRLTVL.

The CDR3: CASSATGGAGETQYF. CDR3 nucleotides: TGTGCCAGCAGCGCGACAGGGGGCGCCGGGGAGACCCAGTACTTC. J is TRBJ2-5 and V is TRBV9, with 10 bases fitting TRBD1. J was trimmed by 5 bases and V by 3 bases; bases with no gene match: 7. The CDR3 spans 15 residues. CDR1 is SGDLS, CDR2 YYNGEE, per germline. The full variable domain, its missing parts supplied by reference TRBV9 and TRBJ2-5, is DSGVTQTPKHLITATGQRVTLRCSPRSGDLSVYWYQQSLDQGLQFLIQYYNGEERAKGNILERFSAQQFPDLHSELNLSSLELGDSALYFCASSATGGAGETQYFGPGTRLLVL.

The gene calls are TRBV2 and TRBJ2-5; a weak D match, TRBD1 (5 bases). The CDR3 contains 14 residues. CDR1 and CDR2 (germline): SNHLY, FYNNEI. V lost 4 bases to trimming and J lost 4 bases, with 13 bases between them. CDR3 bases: TGTGCCAGCAGTGTTACAGGTCTAGGAGAGACCCAGTACTTC. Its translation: CASSVTGLGETQYF.

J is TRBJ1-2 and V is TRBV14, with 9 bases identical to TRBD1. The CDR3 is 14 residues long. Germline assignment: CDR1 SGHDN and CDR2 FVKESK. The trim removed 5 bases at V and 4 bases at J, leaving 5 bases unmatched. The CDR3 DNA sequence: TGTGCCAGCAGCACGGGACAGGGAGGCTATGGCTACACCTTC. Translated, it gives CASSTGQGGYGYTF.

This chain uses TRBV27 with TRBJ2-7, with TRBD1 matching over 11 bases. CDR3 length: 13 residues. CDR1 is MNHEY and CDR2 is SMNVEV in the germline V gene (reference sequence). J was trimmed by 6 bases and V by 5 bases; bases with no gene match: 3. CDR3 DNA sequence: TGTGCCAGCAGTATGGGACAGGGGGTCGAGCAGTACTTC. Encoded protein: CASSMGQGVEQYF.

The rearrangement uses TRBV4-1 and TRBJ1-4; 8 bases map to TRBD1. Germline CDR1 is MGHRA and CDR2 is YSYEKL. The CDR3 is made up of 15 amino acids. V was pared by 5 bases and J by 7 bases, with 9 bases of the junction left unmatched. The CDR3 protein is CASSSQDRDGEKLFF. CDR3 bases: TGCGCCAGCAGCTCCCAGGACAGGGATGGTGAAAAACTGTTTTTT.

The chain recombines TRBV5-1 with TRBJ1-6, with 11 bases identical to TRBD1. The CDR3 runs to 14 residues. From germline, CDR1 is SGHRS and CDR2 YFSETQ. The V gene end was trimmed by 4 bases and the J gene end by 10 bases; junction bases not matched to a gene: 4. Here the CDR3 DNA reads TGCGCCAGCAGCCCCGGGACAGGGGGATCACCCCTCCACTTT. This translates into CASSPGTGGSPLHF.

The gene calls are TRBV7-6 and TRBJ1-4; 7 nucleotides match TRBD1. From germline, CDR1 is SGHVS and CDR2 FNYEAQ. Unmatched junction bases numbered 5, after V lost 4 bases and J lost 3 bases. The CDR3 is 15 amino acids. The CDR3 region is CASSSEGQPNEKLFF. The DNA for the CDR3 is TGTGCCAGCAGCTCGGAGGGACAGCCTAATGAAAAACTGTTTTTT.

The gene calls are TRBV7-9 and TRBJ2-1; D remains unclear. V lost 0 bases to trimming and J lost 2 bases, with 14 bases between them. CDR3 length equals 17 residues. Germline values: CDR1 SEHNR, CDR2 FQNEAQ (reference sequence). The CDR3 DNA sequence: TGTGCCAGCAGCTTAGCCCCACTGGTCCCCACCTACAATGAGCAGTTCTTC. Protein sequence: CASSLAPLVPTYNEQFF.

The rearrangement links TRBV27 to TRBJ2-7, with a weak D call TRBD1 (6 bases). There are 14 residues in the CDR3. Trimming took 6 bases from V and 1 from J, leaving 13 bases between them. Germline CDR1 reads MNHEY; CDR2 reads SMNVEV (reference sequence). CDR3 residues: CASSRRGISYEQYF. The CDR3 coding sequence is TGTGCCAGCAGCCGTAGGGGGATTTCCTACGAGCAGTACTTC.